The 28 T cell receptor beta chains below come from one sample, sequenced in a study. A single record per CDR3 protein comes from TCRdb applying MiXCR to the 5' RACE reads. Here the sample spans under 45,000 distinct CDR3 sequences, roughly a fifth being singletons. Cells sorted as Tregs were CD4+, CD25+ and CD127-/low. The sequencing sample was made of Tregs sorted from blood. The receptors come from a female donor with breast cancer.

The table lists this clonotype with many counts. The chain joins TRBV7-2 to TRBJ2-7; D is unresolved. Germline V CDR1 and CDR2: SGHTA, FQGNSA. The CDR3 runs to 13 residues. V was clipped by 0 bases and J by 7 bases, with 10 bases between them. CDR3 loop: CASSLARLGEQYF. The CDR3 DNA reads as TGTGCCAGCAGCTTAGCCCGCTTGGGAGAGCAGTACTTC.

The V call is TRBV5-6, the J call TRBJ1-5; D ambiguous. Germline CDR1 SGHDT, CDR2 YYEEEE. V was clipped by 0 bases and J by 6 bases, with 7 bases between them. CDR3 length: 13 amino acids. DNA of the CDR3: TGTGCCAGCAGCTTGGGAGGAATTCAGCCCCAGCATTTT. Translating gives CASSLGGIQPQHF.

V and J are TRBV20-1 and TRBJ2-7, with D tentatively TRBD2 (6 bases). In germline, CDR1 is DFQATT, CDR2 SNEGSKA (reference sequence). The CDR3 has 15 amino acids. Deletions cut 1 base from V and 0 bases from J, with 13 bases between. Written as DNA, the CDR3 is TGCAGTGCTAGAGTGGGGGGTTTCAACTCCTACGAGCAGTACTTC. Its protein is CSARVGGFNSYEQYF.

This chain uses TRBV9 with TRBJ2-5, with D possibly being TRBD2 (6 bases). Between the trimmed V and J ends, which lost 4 bases and 3 bases, there was a span of 19 bases. This CDR3 spans 16 amino acids. CDR1 and CDR2 (germline): SGDLS, YYNGEE. CDR3 protein: CASSLRSGTSEETQYF. The CDR3 DNA sequence: TGTGCCAGCAGCCTTCGTTCCGGGACTTCCGAAGAGACCCAGTACTTC.

This clonotype came up a few times. The chain links TRBV7-2 to TRBJ1-6, with 7 bases matching TRBD1. The germline gives CDR1 SGHTA, CDR2 FQGNSA. The CDR3 runs 16 residues. J was trimmed by 4 bases and V by 4 bases; bases with no gene match: 7. The CDR3 loop reads CASSYIPGQYNSPLHF. The CDR3, as DNA: TGTGCCAGCAGCTACATCCCGGGACAGTATAATTCACCCCTCCACTTT.

The V call is TRBV6-5, the J call TRBJ2-5, with 8 bases matching TRBD1. Per the germline V gene, CDR1 is MNHEY and CDR2 is SVGAGI. Trimming at V came to 8 bases and at J to 5 bases, leaving 10 bases not matched to a gene. The CDR3 covers 14 residues. The CDR3, as DNA: TGTGCCAGCCGAGGACGACAGGGGTATGAGACCCAGTACTTC. Translation: CASRGRQGYETQYF.

This clonotype was seen more than once but under ten times. The rearrangement joins TRBV27 to TRBJ2-3; a weak D match, TRBD2 (5 bases). CDR1 and CDR2 (germline): MNHEY, SMNVEV (reference sequence). The V gene lost 4 bases and the J gene lost 0 bases, with 11 bases spanning the gap. The CDR3 sequence is 15 residues long. CDR3 nucleotides: TGTGCCAGCAGTTCAGCGGAGGCTAGCACAGATACGCAGTATTTT. Its translation: CASSSAEASTDTQYF.

This clonotype was observed a handful of times. This chain uses TRBV3-1 with TRBJ2-1, with 9 bases that match TRBD2. Looked up from germline, CDR1 is LGHDT and CDR2 is YNNKEL (reference sequence). With 4 bases clipped from V and 4 bases from J, the junction kept 2 bases outside the gene matches. This CDR3 has 14 amino acids. The CDR3 region has the DNA TGTGCCAGCAGCCGGGCGGGAGGGTACAATGAGCAGTTCTTC. Its translation: CASSRAGGYNEQFF.

Comment on this clonotype: A read error may account for a junction end that differs from germline. The J gene is TRBJ2-1, the V gene TRBV27; the D gene is possibly TRBD2 (6 bases). This CDR3 has 12 amino acids. Germline V gene lookup returns CDR1 MNHEY and CDR2 SMNVEV (reference sequence). The CDR3, as DNA: TGTGACAGCAGTCCAGGAGGGCATGAGCAGTTCTTC. Residues: CDSSPGGHEQFF.

This clonotype was counted between two and nine times. In DNA form, the CDR3 reads TGTGCCAGCAGTTTAGGGGCGGGAGCCACAGATACGCAGTATTTT. The encoded protein is CASSLGAGATDTQYF. The chain has TRBV27 and TRBJ2-3; 7 nucleotides match TRBD2. CDR1 is MNHEY and CDR2 is SMNVEV in the germline V gene (reference sequence). The CDR3 consists of 15 residues. With 2 bases clipped from V and 2 bases from J, the junction kept 4 bases outside the gene matches.

Comment on this clonotype: A much larger clone differs from this one at a single base, so this may be a read error. J is TRBJ2-7 and V is TRBV10-3; D gene unclear. Trimming cost V 4 bases and J 1 base, with 5 bases left between them. Per germline, CDR1 ENHRY and CDR2 SYGVKD. CDR3 length: 12 residues. CDR3 DNA sequence: TGTGCCATCAGTGCGACGTCCTACGAGCAGTACTTC. It codes for CAISATSYEQYF.

Worth noting for this clonotype: A much larger clone differs by one base, so this may be a read error. This chain uses TRBV6-1 with TRBJ2-2, with TRBD1 matching 7 bases. Germline CDR1 reads MNHNS; CDR2 reads SASEGT. Germline trimming cut 5 bases from V and 5 bases from J; bases unmatched to any gene: 11. This CDR3 spans 16 amino acids. CDR3 loop: CASSNPPGQRTGELFF. CDR3 nucleotide sequence: TGTGCCAGCAGTAACCCACCGGGACAGAGAACCGGGGAGCTGTTTTTT.

This clonotype occurred a few times. V gene TRBV28 combines with J gene TRBJ2-7, with 9 bases matching TRBD1. This CDR3 comprises 15 residues. The germline V gene encodes CDR1 MDHEN and CDR2 SYDVKM. The ends lost 2 bases at V and 4 bases at J; junction bases unmatched: 6. As DNA, the CDR3 is TGTGCCAGCAGTTTAGTTACAGGGGGCGCGTACGAGCAGTACTTC. It codes for CASSLVTGGAYEQYF.

The chain is built from TRBV20-1 and TRBJ1-5, with a weak D call TRBD1 (5 bases). The germline gives CDR1 DFQATT, CDR2 SNEGSKA (reference sequence). The CDR3 is 14 residues long. V lost 2 bases and J lost 3, with 11 bases in between. The CDR3 nucleotides read TGCAGTGCTAGACAGGGTCGTGACAATCAGCCCCAGCATTTT. Its protein is CSARQGRDNQPQHF.

In the case of this clonotype: At one end, the junction sequence differs from germline, possibly due to a read error. This chain links TRBV9 with TRBJ1-1, with 9 bases that match TRBD1. CDR3 length: 16 amino acids. Germline values: CDR1 SGDLS, CDR2 YYNGEE. The CDR3 region has the DNA TGTGCCAGCAGCGGGCACAGGGGGCGACTGAACACTAAAGCCTTCTTT. It yields the protein CASSGHRGRLNTKAFF.

A note on this clonotype: A read error may be the cause here, since a much bigger clone is one base away. The rearrangement uses TRBV29-1 and TRBJ1-2; 7 bases are a match to TRBD1. Looked up from germline, CDR1 is SQVTM and CDR2 is ANQGSEA. This CDR3 is 13 amino acids long. J gave up 0 bases and V 7 bases, and 5 bases lay outside the gene matches. The CDR3 spells CSGRQGSNYGYTF. CDR3 in DNA: TGCAGCGGCAGACAGGGTTCTAACTATGGCTACACCTTC.

This clonotype was picked up many times. The chain combines TRBV20-1 with TRBJ1-2, with a weak D call TRBD1 (5 bases). V dropped 2 bases and J dropped 8 bases, with 18 bases sitting between them. The CDR3 has 14 amino acids. Germline loops: CDR1 DFQATT, CDR2 SNEGSKA (reference sequence). In DNA, the CDR3 is TGCAGTGCTAGACGACCGGGACCCCAACCGGGCTACACCTTC. Translation gives CSARRPGPQPGYTF.

With respect to this clonotype: A read error may account for a junction end that differs from germline. The chain uses TRBV18 and TRBJ1-2; D unresolved. The CDR3 contains 16 residues. Germline assignment: CDR1 KGHSH and CDR2 LQKENI. The CDR3 loop is CASSLEIGRANYGYTF. The CDR3, as DNA: TGTGCCAGCTCACTGGAGATTGGTCGAGCTAACTACGGCTACACCTTC.

V and J are TRBV27 and TRBJ1-3; 9 positions agree with TRBD1. Germline CDR1 and CDR2: MNHEY and SMNVEV (reference sequence). The V segment lost 8 bases and the J segment 4 bases; nucleotides outside the gene matches: 9. The CDR3 runs 15 residues. CDR3 protein: CASRAGTGYGNTIYF. Here the CDR3 DNA reads TGTGCCAGCCGTGCCGGGACAGGGTACGGAAACACCATATATTTT.

The sample holds many counts of this clonotype. The chain links TRBV7-2 to TRBJ2-5; perhaps TRBD1 as D (5 bases). The germline V gene encodes CDR1 SGHTA and CDR2 FQGNSA. Trimming stripped 1 base from V and 0 bases from J, with 12 bases between. The CDR3 has 16 amino acids. DNA for the CDR3: TGTGCCAGCAGCTTAGGGGGCCGGACGTACCAAGAGACCCAGTACTTC. It codes for CASSLGGRTYQETQYF.

This clonotype came up many times. In DNA, the CDR3 is TGCGCCAGCAAACGGACAGGAACAAGCACAGATACGCAGTATTTT. Translating it yields CASKRTGTSTDTQYF. This chain uses TRBV4-1 with TRBJ2-3; 7 bases agree with TRBD1. J gave up 0 bases and V 7 bases, and 7 bases lay outside the gene matches. The CDR3 contains 15 residues. Germline CDR1 MGHRA, CDR2 YSYEKL.

In its sample, this clonotype was seen a few times. The chain combines TRBV6-6 with TRBJ1-2; D gene unclear. There are 15 residues in the CDR3. Germline V gene lookup returns CDR1 MNHNY and CDR2 SVGAGI (reference sequence). With 7 bases removed from V and 2 bases from J, the gap between germline ends came to 17 bases. For the CDR3, the DNA is TGTGCCAGCATCTCCTCTACAGATGCAAACTATGGCTACACCTTC. Its protein is CASISSTDANYGYTF.

The sample holds many counts of this clonotype. The chain recombines TRBV6-5 with TRBJ2-1, with 9 nucleotides matching TRBD1. The CDR3 loop spans 15 amino acids. Per the germline V gene, CDR1 is MNHEY and CDR2 is SVGAGI. After removal of 4 bases from V and 6 bases from J, the junction contained 7 bases not matched to a gene. The CDR3 DNA reads as TGTGCCAGCAGTTTAACGGGACAGGGACTCAATGAGCAGTTCTTC. Translating gives CASSLTGQGLNEQFF.

Many counts were recorded for this clonotype. The rearrangement uses TRBV28 and TRBJ2-7, with TRBD2 matching 13 bases. From germline, CDR1 is MDHEN and CDR2 SYDVKM. This CDR3 contains 17 residues. V trimming: 5 bases; J trimming: 2 bases; junction bases outside the gene matches: 9. CDR3 bases: TGTGCCAGCAGTCCCCCGACTAGCGGGAGGCACACCTACGAGCAGTACTTC. Encoded protein: CASSPPTSGRHTYEQYF.

V is TRBV20-1 and J is TRBJ2-2; 7 nucleotides align to TRBD1. This CDR3 has 18 amino acids. J gave up 4 bases and V 1 base, and 15 bases lay outside the gene matches. Germline CDR1 reads DFQATT; CDR2 reads SNEGSKA (reference sequence). The CDR3 spells CSARGDRAGGIGTGELFF. DNA of the CDR3: TGCAGTGCTAGAGGTGATAGGGCAGGGGGTATCGGCACCGGGGAGCTGTTTTTT.

This chain connects TRBV6-1 to TRBJ2-5; TRBD2 matches at 14 bases. The CDR3 runs 15 residues. Germline CDR1 MNHNS, CDR2 SASEGT. J lost 4 bases, V lost 6 bases, and 4 bases had no gene match. CDR3 in DNA: TGTGCCAGCAGCAGGGGACTAGCGGGAGCAGAGACCCAGTACTTC. Amino acid sequence: CASSRGLAGAETQYF.

J is TRBJ1-2 and V is TRBV9; 8 bases are a match to TRBD1. Per the germline V gene, CDR1 is SGDLS and CDR2 is YYNGEE. The ends lost 0 bases at V and 3 bases at J; junction bases unmatched: 13. The length of the CDR3 is 18 residues. The CDR3 protein is CASSVAEEGRGLYYGYTF. As DNA, the CDR3 is TGTGCCAGCAGCGTAGCGGAGGAAGGCAGGGGGCTTTACTATGGCTACACCTTC.

This clonotype occurred many times. The J gene is TRBJ2-7, the V gene TRBV12-3 or TRBV12-4, with TRBD1 matching 8 bases. Trimming removed 3 bases from V and 6 bases from J; junction bases left unmatched: 4. The CDR3 is 13 amino acids. CDR3 protein: CASSFGTGGEQYF. CDR3 bases: TGTGCCAGCAGTTTCGGAACAGGGGGCGAGCAGTACTTC.